The clone carrying this TCR beta chain was seen many times. The target antigen is unknown. This sample was included in a study of human T cells and chemical hapten exposure. Study as a whole: From small differences in pooled library volume came most of the variation in per-sample TCR yields. General study findings and limits: TCRs exceeding 1 in 1000 frequency stayed unchanged with DPC sensitization.

Stated time point: healthy volunteer bleed at 6 weeks. Unfractionated whole blood served as the source for total RNA extraction. This CDR3 is 17 amino acids long. Germline V lookup: CDR1 MDHEN, CDR2 SYDVKM. V lost 6 bases and J lost 0, with 18 bases in between. Individual cDNA molecules had unique molecular identifiers attached to them by the library. One entry per CDR3 protein, called by TCRdb with MiXCR from the RACE reads. The sample shows 65,000 or so distinct CDR3 sequences, about 6% of them seen only once. The sequence was obtained from a female donor in good health. Some clones in this sample may be carry-over from other donors' samples. The sample consisted of whole blood. This chain joins TRBV28 and TRBJ1-3, with D perhaps TRBD1 (6 bases). CDR3 loop: CASRVGGTPISGNTIYF. The CDR3 nucleotides are TGTGCCAGCAGGGTCGGAGGGACACCCATCTCTGGAAACACCATATATTTT.